The rows below give T cell receptor beta chains drawn from one sample of a study of PD-L1 blockade in urothelial cancer. Here immunoSEQ multiplex PCR was the method, and the copy in TCRdb shows in-frame clones only, minus some. The table has approximately 52,000 clones, around 72% seen once. Sequencing used PBMCs, obtained around atezolizumab (anti-PD-L1) treatment. The receptors shown here come from a man aged 65 to 85 with urothelial cancer. Both conserved end residues are part of each CDR3. The D gene is left open where the match is weak. Expanded clones are given a class, and other clones once, few, many or no size at all.

.	TRBJ1-5	TRBD1	TRBV28	TGTGCCAGCAGTTGTACCCTGAAGGGGGCGCCGGTGTGTAGCAATCAGCCCCAGCATTTT	CASSCTLKGAPVCSNQPQHF
.	TRBJ2-1	.	TRBV30	TGTGCCTGGAAAAGGGCAGGGTGCGGCAATGAGCAGTTCTTC	CAWKRAGCGNEQFF
.	TRBJ2-1	.	TRBV7-2	TGTGCCAGCAGCACCCGACAGAACCCTAACAATGAGCAGTTCTTC	CASSTRQNPNNEQFF
.	TRBJ2-2	.	TRBV19	TGTGCCAGTAGTACGATAACAGGGACCGGGGAGCTGTTTTTT	CASSTITGTGELFF
once	TRBJ1-4	TRBD1	TRBV7-2	TGTGCCAGCAGCTTAGGGGACAGGGGGTGGCAAAAACTGTTTTTT	CASSLGDRGWQKLFF
.	TRBJ1-5	.	TRBV7-9	TGTGCCAGCAGCTTGGGTTCCGCAGGGAATCAGCCCCAGCATTTT	CASSLGSAGNQPQHF
few	TRBJ1-4	.	TRBV29-1	TGCAGCGTGTGGGAGCAGGATGAAAAACTGTTTTTT	CSVWEQDEKLFF
once	TRBJ2-5	.	TRBV5-6	TGTGCCAGCACCCTTCTGGGCGATGGGTACCAAGAGACCCAGTACTTC	CASTLLGDGYQETQYF
.	TRBJ2-7	TRBD2	TRBV6-1	TGTGCCAGCAGTGAAGCGGGACTAGCGGGAGACAGAAGATCCGAGCAGTACTTC	CASSEAGLAGDRRSEQYF
.	TRBJ1-1	TRBD1	TRBV7-2	TGTGCCAGCAGCCCCCGACAGGGGGTAGGGGACACTGAAGCTTTCTTT	CASSPRQGVGDTEAFF
.	TRBJ2-7	TRBD1	TRBV11-2	TGTGCCAGCAGCTTAGCCCGGACAGGGCGAACCTACGAGCAGTACTTC	CASSLARTGRTYEQYF
many	TRBJ1-1	.	TRBV29-1	TGCAGCGCGGGGATGAACACTGAAGCTTTCTTT	CSAGMNTEAFF
.	TRBJ2-7	.	TRBV6-1	TGTGCCAGCAGTGTCCGACAGAACTACGAGCAGTACTTC	CASSVRQNYEQYF
.	TRBJ2-1	TRBD1	TRBV7-8	TGTGCCAGCAGCAGGGGACAGGCTCTAAATGAGCAGTTCTTC	CASSRGQALNEQFF
.	TRBJ2-3	.	TRBV9	TGTGCCAGCAGCGGATCCCCCCGGGGACTCACAGATACGCAGTATTTT	CASSGSPRGLTDTQYF
.	TRBJ1-5	.	TRBV7-2	TGTGCCAGCAGCTTAGTACAGAGTAGCAATCAGCCCCAGCATTTT	CASSLVQSSNQPQHF
once	TRBJ2-1	TRBD2	TRBV5-1	TGCGCCAGCAGCTGGGGACTAGCGGGAACCCTAGGGTCCTACAATGAGCAGTTCTTC	CASSWGLAGTLGSYNEQFF
once	TRBJ2-7	TRBD1	TRBV18	TGTGCCAGCTCGACCCGACAGGGGGCGGACTACGAGCAGTACTTC	CASSTRQGADYEQYF
.	TRBJ2-7	TRBD1	TRBV11-1	TGTGCCAGCAGTAGACAGGGCGGCGAGCAGTACTTC	CASSRQGGEQYF
.	TRBJ1-3	TRBD1	TRBV18	TGTGCCAGCTCCCCGGACAGGGCGGTTTCTGGAAACACCATATATTTT	CASSPDRAVSGNTIYF
.	TRBJ2-3	.	TRBV29-1	TGCAGCGTTGAAGGGCGCGCCCCAACTACTAGCACAGATACGCAGTATTTT	CSVEGRAPTTSTDTQYF
.	TRBJ1-4	TRBD1	TRBV2	TGTGCCAGCAGACAGGGGACAACTAATGAAAAACTGTTTTTT	CASRQGTTNEKLFF
few	TRBJ2-1	TRBD2	TRBV7-9	TGTGCCAGCAGCTTAGCGCCCACTAGCGGGAGTGTTAATGAGCAGTTCTTC	CASSLAPTSGSVNEQFF
few	TRBJ2-1	.	TRBV7-8	TGTGCCAGCAGCCGAGATAGGAGCAATGAGCAGTTCTTC	CASSRDRSNEQFF
many	TRBJ1-6	.	TRBV15	TGTGCCACCAGCAGAGGGGATACAGGCGATTCACCCCTCCACTTT	CATSRGDTGDSPLHF
.	TRBJ2-1	.	TRBV28	TGTGCCAGCAGTTGGAGGCGGGCCAATGAGCAGTTCTTC	CASSWRRANEQFF
.	TRBJ1-6	.	TRBV7-9	TGTGCCAGCAGCTTACCCGGGACTGTGATTTCACCCCTCCACTTT	CASSLPGTVISPLHF
.	TRBJ1-4	.	TRBV4-3	TGCGCCAGCAGCCAAGGGGCTGGAGGTGAAAAACTGTTTTTT	CASSQGAGGEKLFF
few	TRBJ1-4	.	TRBV7-9	TGTGCCAGCAGCCAAAGCCGGGGAAATGAAAAACTGTTTTTT	CASSQSRGNEKLFF
.	TRBJ2-3	.	TRBV7-2	TGTGCCAGCAGCTTTCACAGGGCAGATACGCAGTATTTT	CASSFHRADTQYF
.	TRBJ2-7	TRBD2	TRBV11-2	TGTGCCAGCATCCCTTCACCTGGGACTAGCTTCTACGAGCAGTACTTC	CASIPSPGTSFYEQYF
.	TRBJ1-1	.	TRBV19	TGTGCCAGTAGTAGGGAGGGGACGTGGGAGGGTGCTTTCTTT	CASSREGTWEGAFF
.	TRBJ2-7	.	TRBV11-2	TGTGCCAGCAGCTTAGAACCCGGCGGCTACGAGCAGTACTTC	CASSLEPGGYEQYF
.	TRBJ1-5	.	TRBV10-3	TGTGCCACCGCGGGCGGGGCAAAACAGCCCCAGCATTTT	CATAGGAKQPQHF
.	TRBJ2-2	TRBD2	TRBV18	TGTGCCAGCTCTAGCGGGACGGTGAACACCGGGGAGCTGTTTTTT	CASSSGTVNTGELFF
.	TRBJ1-4	TRBD1	TRBV27	TGTGCCAGCAGTCCAACAGGGGGCAATGAAAAACTGTTTTTT	CASSPTGGNEKLFF
.	TRBJ2-7	.	TRBV7-2	TGTGCCAGCAGCTTAGTTCGGGCGGGTGAGCAGTACTTC	CASSLVRAGEQYF
.	TRBJ2-7	.	TRBV6-1	TGTGCCAGCAGTGGACAAGGGGGAACAGGACGTTCCTACGAGCAGTACTTC	CASSGQGGTGRSYEQYF
.	TRBJ2-7	TRBD2	TRBV2	TGTGCCAGCAGTAGCCAGGGACTAACCTCCTACGAGCAGTACTTC	CASSSQGLTSYEQYF
.	TRBJ2-6	TRBD1	TRBV5-8	TGTGCCAGCAGCTGGATCGGGACAGGGGTAACTGGGGCCAACGTCCTGACTTTC	CASSWIGTGVTGANVLTF
.	TRBJ2-3	TRBD2	TRBV6-5	TGTGCCAGCAGTTCCCCTAGCGGGGGGATTGGAGATACGCAGTATTTT	CASSSPSGGIGDTQYF
.	TRBJ1-2	.	TRBV4-2	TGTGCCAGCAGCTTAAGTTCTACTAACTATGGCTACACCTTC	CASSLSSTNYGYTF